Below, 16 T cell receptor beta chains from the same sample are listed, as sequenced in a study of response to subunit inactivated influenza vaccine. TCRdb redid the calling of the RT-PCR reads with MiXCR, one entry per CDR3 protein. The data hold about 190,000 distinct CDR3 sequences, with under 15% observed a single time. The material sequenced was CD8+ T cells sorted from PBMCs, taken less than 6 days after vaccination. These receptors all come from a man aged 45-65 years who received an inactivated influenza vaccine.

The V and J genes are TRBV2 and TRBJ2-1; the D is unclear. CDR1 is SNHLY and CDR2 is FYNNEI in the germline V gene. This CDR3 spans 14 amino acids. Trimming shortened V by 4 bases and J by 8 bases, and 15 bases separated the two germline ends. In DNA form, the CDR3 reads TGTGCCAGCAGTGGGCTAGTCGGTTACGATGAGCAGTTCTTC. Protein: CASSGLVGYDEQFF.

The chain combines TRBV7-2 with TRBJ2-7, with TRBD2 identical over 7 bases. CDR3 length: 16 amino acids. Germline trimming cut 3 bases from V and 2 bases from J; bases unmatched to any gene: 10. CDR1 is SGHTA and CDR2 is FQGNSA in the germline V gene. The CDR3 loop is CASSFTPGGAPYEQYF. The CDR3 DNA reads TGTGCCAGCAGCTTTACCCCGGGGGGTGCTCCCTACGAGCAGTACTTC.

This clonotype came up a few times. CDR3 sequence: CASSQPGQGQETQYF. The CDR3 DNA sequence: TGTGCCAGCAGCCAGCCGGGACAGGGGCAAGAGACCCAGTACTTC. The chain combines TRBV4-2 with TRBJ2-5, with 10 bases matching TRBD1. V lost 3 bases, J lost 2 bases, and 3 bases stayed unmatched. This CDR3 region has 15 residues. Germline CDR1 and CDR2: LGHNA and YNFKEQ.

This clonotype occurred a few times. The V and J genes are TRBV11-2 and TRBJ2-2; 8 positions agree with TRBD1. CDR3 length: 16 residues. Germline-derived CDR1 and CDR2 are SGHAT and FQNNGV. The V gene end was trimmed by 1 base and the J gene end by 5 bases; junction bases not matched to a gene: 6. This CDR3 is CASSLVSGGGTGELFF. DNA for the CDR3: TGTGCCAGCAGCTTAGTATCAGGGGGCGGAACCGGGGAGCTGTTTTTT.

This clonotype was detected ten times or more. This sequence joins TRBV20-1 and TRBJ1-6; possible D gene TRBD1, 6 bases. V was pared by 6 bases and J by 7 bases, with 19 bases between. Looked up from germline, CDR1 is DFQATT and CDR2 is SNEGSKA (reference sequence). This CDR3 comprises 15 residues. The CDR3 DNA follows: TGCAGTGCGAGTGTAAGGACAGTGGGGAATTCACCCCTCCACTTT. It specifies CSASVRTVGNSPLHF.

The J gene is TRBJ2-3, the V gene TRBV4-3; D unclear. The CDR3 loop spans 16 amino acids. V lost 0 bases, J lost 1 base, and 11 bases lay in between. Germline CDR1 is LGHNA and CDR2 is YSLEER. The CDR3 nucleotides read TGCGCCAGCAGCCAAGATAATTCGGATCGCACAGATACGCAGTATTTT. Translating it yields CASSQDNSDRTDTQYF.

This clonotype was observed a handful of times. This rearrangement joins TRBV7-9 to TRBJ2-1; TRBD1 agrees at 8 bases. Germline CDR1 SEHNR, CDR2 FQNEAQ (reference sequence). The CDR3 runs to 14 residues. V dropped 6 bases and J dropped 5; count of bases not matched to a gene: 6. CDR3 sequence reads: CASSRVTGDNEQFF. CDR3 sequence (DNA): TGTGCCAGCAGTCGGGTGACAGGGGACAATGAGCAGTTCTTC.

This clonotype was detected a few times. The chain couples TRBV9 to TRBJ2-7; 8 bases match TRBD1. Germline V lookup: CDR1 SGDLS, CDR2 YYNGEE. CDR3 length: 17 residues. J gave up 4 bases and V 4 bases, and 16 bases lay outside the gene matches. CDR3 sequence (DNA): TGTGCCAGCAGCTCAGACGCAGGGGGCGCCTCGGGTTACGAGCAGTACTTC. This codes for CASSSDAGGASGYEQYF.

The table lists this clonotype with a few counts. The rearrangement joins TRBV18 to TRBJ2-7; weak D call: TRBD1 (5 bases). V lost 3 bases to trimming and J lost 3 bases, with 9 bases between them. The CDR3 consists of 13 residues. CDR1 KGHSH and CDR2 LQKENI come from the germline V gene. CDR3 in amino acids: CASSPLDSYEQYF. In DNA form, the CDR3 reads TGTGCCAGCTCACCTCTCGACAGCTACGAGCAGTACTTC.

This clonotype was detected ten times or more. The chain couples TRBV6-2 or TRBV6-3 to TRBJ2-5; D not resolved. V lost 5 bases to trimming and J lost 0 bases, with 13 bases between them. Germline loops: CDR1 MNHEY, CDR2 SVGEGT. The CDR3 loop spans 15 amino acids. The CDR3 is CASSALPQYQETQYF. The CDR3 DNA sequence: TGTGCCAGCAGTGCACTACCTCAATACCAAGAGACCCAGTACTTC.

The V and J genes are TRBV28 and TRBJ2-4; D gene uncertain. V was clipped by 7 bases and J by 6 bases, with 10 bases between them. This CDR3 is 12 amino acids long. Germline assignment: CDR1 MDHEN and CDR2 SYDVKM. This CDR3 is CASTGPPNIQYF. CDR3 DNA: TGTGCCAGCACCGGGCCCCCAAACATTCAGTACTTC. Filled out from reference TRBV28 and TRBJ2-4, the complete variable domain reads DVKVTQSSRYLVKRTGEKVFLECVQDMDHENMFWYRQDPGLGLRLIYFSYDVKMKEKGDIPEGYSVSREKKERFSLILESASTNQTSMYLCASTGPPNIQYFGAGTRLSVL.

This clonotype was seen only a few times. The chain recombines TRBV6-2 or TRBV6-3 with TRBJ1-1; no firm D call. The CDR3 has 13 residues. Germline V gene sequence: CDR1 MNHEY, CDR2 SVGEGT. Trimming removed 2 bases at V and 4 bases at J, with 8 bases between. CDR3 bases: TGTGCCAGCAGTTACGGGGTTGGCACTGAAGCTTTCTTT. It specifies CASSYGVGTEAFF.

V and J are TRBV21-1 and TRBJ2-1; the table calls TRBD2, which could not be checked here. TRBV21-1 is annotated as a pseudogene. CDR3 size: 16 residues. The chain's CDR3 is CASSSRTSGRDNEQFF. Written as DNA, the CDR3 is TGTGCCAGCAGCTCCCGGACTAGCGGGAGAGACAATGAGCAGTTCTTC.

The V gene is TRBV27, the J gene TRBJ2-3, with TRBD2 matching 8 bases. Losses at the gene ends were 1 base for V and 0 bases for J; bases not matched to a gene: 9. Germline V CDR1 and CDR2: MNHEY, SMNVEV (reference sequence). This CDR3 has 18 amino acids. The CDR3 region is CASSLFQRGYSSTDTQYF. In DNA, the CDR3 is TGTGCCAGCAGTTTATTCCAGCGGGGGTACTCTAGCACAGATACGCAGTATTTT.

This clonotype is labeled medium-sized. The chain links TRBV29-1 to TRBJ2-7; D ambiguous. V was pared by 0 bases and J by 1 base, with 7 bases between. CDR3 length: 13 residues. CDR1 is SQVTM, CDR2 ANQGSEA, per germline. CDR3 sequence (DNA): TGCAGCGTTGAAGATTGGCTTTCCTACGAGCAGTACTTC. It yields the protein CSVEDWLSYEQYF.

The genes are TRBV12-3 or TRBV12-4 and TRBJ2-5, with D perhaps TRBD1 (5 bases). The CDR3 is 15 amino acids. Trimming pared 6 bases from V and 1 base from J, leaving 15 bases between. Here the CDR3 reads CASSSQQETQETQYF. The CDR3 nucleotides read TGTGCCAGCAGCAGTCAACAGGAAACCCAAGAGACCCAGTACTTC.